This entry lists 10 T cell receptor beta chains sequenced from one sample in a study of control samples from healthy donors and cancer patients. TCRdb keeps only in-frame clones here, not all; method: immunoSEQ multiplex PCR. The data hold some 200,000 clones, with approximately 95% observed a single time. Sample: blood. These receptors all stem from a man younger than 30 in good health.

This clone was detected once. The chain carries TRBV28 and TRBJ1-5; TRBD1 is a possible D gene (5 bases). Deletions cut 10 bases from V and 6 bases from J, with 13 bases between. Germline V gene sequence: CDR1 MDHEN, CDR2 SYDVKM. The CDR3 loop spans 12 amino acids. The CDR3 DNA reads as TGTGCCATTGGGGGGGGATCTCAGCCCCAGCATTTT. It codes for CAIGGGSQPQHF.

V is TRBV30 and J is TRBJ2-3, with 8 nucleotides matching TRBD1. Unmatched junction bases numbered 11, after V lost 3 bases and J lost 3 bases. Germline V gene sequence: CDR1 GTSNPN, CDR2 SVGIG (reference sequence). The CDR3 loop spans 16 amino acids. The CDR3: CAWSPGPGGRTDTQYF. CDR3 nucleotide sequence: TGTGCCTGGAGCCCAGGGCCAGGGGGCCGTACAGATACGCAGTATTTT.

The CDR3 DNA sequence: TGCGCCAGCAGCCAAAGGACTAGCGGGGGAACAGATACGCAGTATTTT. Amino acids: CASSQRTSGGTDTQYF. The V and J genes are TRBV4-1 and TRBJ2-3, with 13 positions matching TRBD2. The CDR3 is made up of 16 amino acids. Germline V gene data show CDR1 as MGHRA and CDR2 as YSYEKL. V was clipped by 2 bases and J by 3 bases; unmatched bases: 2.

The chain is built from TRBV5-1 and TRBJ1-1, with a possible D match to TRBD1 (5 bases). The CDR3 totals 18 residues. Trimming left V 1 base short and J 1 base short, with 20 bases between. CDR1 is SGHRS, CDR2 YFSETQ, per germline. The CDR3 loop reads CASSLRYLGEGQNTEAFF. DNA for the CDR3: TGCGCCAGCAGCTTGCGGTATCTCGGGGAGGGGCAGAACACTGAAGCTTTCTTT.

The chain is built from TRBV18 and TRBJ1-2; tentative D call: TRBD1 (5 bases). V gave up 1 base and J gave up 5 bases, with 11 bases separating them. The germline CDR1 and CDR2 sequences are KGHSH and LQKENI. The CDR3 covers 14 residues. As DNA, the CDR3 is TGTGCCAGCTCACCACTCGACAGTGGGTATGGCTACACCTTC. It codes for CASSPLDSGYGYTF.

This rearrangement joins TRBV6-4 to TRBJ2-3; either TRBD1 or TRBD2 may supply D (5 bases each). CDR3 size: 15 residues. Germline V gene sequence: CDR1 MRHNA, CDR2 SNTAGT. Trimming shortened V by 3 bases and J by 2 bases, and 12 bases separated the two germline ends. This CDR3 is CASSDRGAPTDTQYF. CDR3 DNA: TGTGCCAGCAGTGATCGAGGGGCCCCCACAGATACGCAGTATTTT.

For the CDR3, the DNA is TGCAGCGTTGATGAGGGCGGCACAGATACGCAGTATTTT. Translating gives CSVDEGGTDTQYF. The chain couples TRBV29-1 to TRBJ2-3; possible D gene TRBD2, 5 bases. CDR1 is SQVTM, CDR2 ANQGSEA, per germline. This CDR3 contains 13 residues. Trimming took 3 bases from V and 1 from J, leaving 8 bases between them.

This clone was observed once. This chain links TRBV30 with TRBJ1-3; D unresolved. Trimming removed 0 bases at V and 0 bases at J, with 6 bases between. The CDR3 is made up of 14 amino acids. Germline CDR1 is GTSNPN and CDR2 is SVGIG (reference sequence). Written as DNA, the CDR3 is TGTGCCTGGAGTGTAGGAAGCTCTGGAAACACCATATATTTT. The encoded protein is CAWSVGSSGNTIYF.

This clone has just one count. This chain joins TRBV19 and TRBJ1-3; tentatively, D is TRBD1 (5 bases). The CDR3 runs to 15 residues. Trimming left V 1 base short and J 4 bases short, with 11 bases between. Germline assignment: CDR1 LNHDA and CDR2 SQIVND (reference sequence). DNA of the CDR3: TGTGCCAGTAGTATAGTCGGGACTTTCGGAAACACCATATATTTT. Its protein product is CASSIVGTFGNTIYF.

The genes are TRBV27 and TRBJ2-3; 8 positions match TRBD2. J gave up 6 bases and V 0 bases, and 8 bases lay outside the gene matches. Germline CDR1 reads MNHEY; CDR2 reads SMNVEV (reference sequence). This CDR3 contains 16 residues. CDR3 region: CASSLSGLGRVDTQYF. The CDR3 nucleotides are TGTGCCAGCAGTTTATCGGGACTAGGGAGGGTCGATACGCAGTATTTT.